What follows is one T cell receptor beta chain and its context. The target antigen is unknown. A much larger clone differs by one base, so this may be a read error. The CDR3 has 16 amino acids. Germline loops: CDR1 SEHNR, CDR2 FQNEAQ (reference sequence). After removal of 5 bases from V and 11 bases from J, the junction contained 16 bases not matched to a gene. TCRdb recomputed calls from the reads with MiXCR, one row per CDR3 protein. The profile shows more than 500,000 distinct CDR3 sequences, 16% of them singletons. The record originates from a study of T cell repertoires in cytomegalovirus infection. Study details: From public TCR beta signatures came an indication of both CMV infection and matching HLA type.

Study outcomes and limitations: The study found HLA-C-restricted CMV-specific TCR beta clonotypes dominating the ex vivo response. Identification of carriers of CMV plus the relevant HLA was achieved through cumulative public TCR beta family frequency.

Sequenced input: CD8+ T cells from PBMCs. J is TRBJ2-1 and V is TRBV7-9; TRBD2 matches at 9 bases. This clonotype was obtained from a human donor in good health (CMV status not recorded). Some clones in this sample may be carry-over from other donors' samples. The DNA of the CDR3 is TGTGCCAGCAGCCAAATAGCGGGAGCTTCGGGTAATAAGCAGTTCTTC. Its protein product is CASSQIAGASGNKQFF.